These T cell receptor beta chains were read from a single sample in a study of graft-versus-host responses after intestinal transplantation. Here immunoSEQ multiplex PCR was the method, and the copy in TCRdb shows in-frame clones only, minus some. The sample yields about 97,000 clones, 90% seen once. The specimen comprised PBMCs, sampled around 68 weeks after intestinal transplant. The receptor source for this set is a human patient who received an intestinal transplant, so some T cells may come from the graft donor. Both conserved end residues are trimmed from each CDR3. Each record gives: V gene, CDR3 protein.

TRBV11-2,ASSLAVGLFTEAF
TRBV4-1,ASSHLTRRDEQF
TRBV19,ASSMPGPNPYEQY
TRBV9,ASSPRGAGSYEQY
TRBV5-1,ASSLAGGQPQH
TRBV6-4,ASSGGPTDTQY
TRBV14,ASSIQGTSEQY
TRBV13,ASSLTGTSSYEQY
TRBV5-1,ASSLGGPNFLYEQY
TRBV23-1,ASSRWAF
TRBV10-3,AINQGESYGYT
TRBV11-2,ASSFSFQGGTNSPLH
TRBV13,ASSLPGEVVWGYT
TRBV2,ASTGQGGSPLH
TRBV7-8,ASSLQVKETQY
TRBV4-1,ASSQAFLAETTDTQY
TRBV7-8,ASVLPGPREEQY
TRBV5-1,ASSLFPGPSWETQY
TRBV29-1,SVSHSDASSGNTIY
TRBV28,ASSWDNNYGYT
TRBV7-9,ASSLMQGAWGNQSPLH
TRBV2,ASSEGQGLSYEQY
TRBV27,ASSSGPDRGTQY
TRBV5-8,ASSLYRAGGQQQPQH
TRBV5-5,ASSPRWGVVAPLH
TRBV11-2,ASSSPGGGSYNEQF
TRBV5-1,ASSLVWDSKETQY
TRBV6-5,ASRAGGRGYT
TRBV4-1,ASSQVSGGASEQY
TRBV21-1,ASSKTRGQDNEQF